This TCR beta chain was documented in a study of T cells in Graves' hyperthyroidism and ophthalmopathy. Amplified regions were TCR beta CDR3 sequences from RNA transcripts. HTBI primers drove first-round RT-PCR of the TCR CDR3. TCRdb redid the calling of the multiplex PCR reads with MiXCR, one entry per CDR3 protein. The sample includes 690,000 or so distinct CDR3 sequences, about 19% of them seen just once. The origin of this receptor is a woman between 45 and 60 years old with Graves' hyperthyroidism that later progressed to Graves' ophthalmopathy. Material: blood.

The CDR3, as DNA: TGTGCCAGCAGCCCCGTGAGCGGTGTCGATCAGCCCCAGCATTTT. Its protein is CASSPVSGVDQPQHF. The rearrangement joins TRBV12-3 or TRBV12-4 to TRBJ1-5; no firm D call. Trimming left V 6 bases short and J 5 bases short, with 17 bases between. The CDR3 is 15 amino acids.